This T cell receptor (beta chain) comes out of a study of identical twins (TCRdb year 2016). Regarding the research as a whole: The study deep-sequenced TCR alpha and beta repertoires from monozygotic twins, unrelated adults of various ages and cord blood to test whether fetal clonotypes persist. To rule out contamination, the twin experiments were replicated at different times with different library preparation protocols. General findings and caveats noted by the study authors: Because the same donors could not be followed over many years, the conclusions depended on cross-sectional statistical analysis. Invariant T cells such as MAIT and iNKT could partly confound zero-insertion analyses, though diverse VJ usage argued against this for most clonotypes. Out-of-frame TCR alpha sequences shared between twins showed an excess of low generation-probability sequences compared with coincidental sharing between unrelated individuals. A weaker excess of twin sharing was found in beta out-of-frame sequences because the signal-to-noise ratio was lowered by fewer shared sequences. In monozygotic twins, recombination models systematically underestimated out-of-frame TCR alpha sharing, but the models matched the sharing seen between unrelated individuals. Abundant cord blood beta clonotypes carried fewer insertions; young adult naive repertoires showed a weaker similar trend, while memory repertoires showed none.

As for this clonotype: There is no known antigen for this receptor. Per-base quality was not reported, and no clone a single base away is much larger than it.

Every donor was a healthy Caucasian. Three pairs of female monozygotic twins, all aged roughly 18 to 29 years, made up the twin cohort. Peripheral blood mononuclear cells were the source from which RNA for the TCR libraries was isolated. Trimming takes 7 bases from V and 2 bases from J, and the germline ends sit 14 bases apart. The CDR3 spans 15 residues, from the cysteine through the phenylalanine. Here the CDR3 DNA is all that survives: 45 bases in frame from base 1. The germline V gene encodes CDR1 SEHNR and CDR2 FQNEAQ (reference sequence). The library was generated by 5' RACE. TCRdb shows the sequencer as Illumina HiSeq 2000. A universal primer binding site was added through template switching, and the final cDNA carried a unique molecular identifier so that TCR cDNA molecules could be counted accurately. Specific primers in the conserved constant-segment region were used to synthesize first-strand cDNA for the TCR alpha and beta chains. To control for contamination, each cDNA library was double barcoded with a SMART-Mk sample barcode plus Illumina barcodes. Two successive PCR steps introduced TruSeq adapter sequences along with Illumina sample barcodes. The TCR alpha and beta cDNA libraries were sequenced on the Illumina HiSeq platform using custom primers. In the authors' own workflow: Unique molecular identifiers were extracted from raw reads with MiGEC, and CDR3 positions were determined with MiXCR. For each individual, recombination models were inferred using an EM algorithm with the repgenHMM and IGoR tools. Shared clonotypes were analyzed with the tcR package in R, and sharing was normalized by the product of cloneset sizes. To study raw recombination without the effects of thymic and clonal selection, out-of-frame nonproductive sequences were analyzed. TCRdb reprocessing: public reads trimmed at Q25 with fastp, clones called with MiXCR, in-frame beta chains kept. Records with the same CDR3 protein are collapsed into one entry carrying the most frequent genes and DNA. The V and J calls were not made by the authors but by TCRdb's processing. This sample comprises 450,000 to 650,000 distinct CDR3 sequences, roughly 9.9% of them detected only once. The ten most abundant clones make up around 3.1% of the sample.

Another study also made use of these data, one on yellow fever vaccine responses in identical twins. The second study's authors report: The authors reported that the T cell response to vaccination in identical twins appeared partly convergent and partly personalized. The study precisely tracked vaccine-responding T cell clones in identical twins.

Sequenced: PBMCs. The clonotype comes from a woman aged 18-29 years in good health. In this chain, TRBV7-9 is recombined with TRBJ2-2, with the D gene not confidently named. The CDR3 loop reads CASTSGVYNTGELFF. The nucleotides are TGTGCCAGCACCTCTGGGGTTTATAACACCGGGGAGCTGTTTTTT.